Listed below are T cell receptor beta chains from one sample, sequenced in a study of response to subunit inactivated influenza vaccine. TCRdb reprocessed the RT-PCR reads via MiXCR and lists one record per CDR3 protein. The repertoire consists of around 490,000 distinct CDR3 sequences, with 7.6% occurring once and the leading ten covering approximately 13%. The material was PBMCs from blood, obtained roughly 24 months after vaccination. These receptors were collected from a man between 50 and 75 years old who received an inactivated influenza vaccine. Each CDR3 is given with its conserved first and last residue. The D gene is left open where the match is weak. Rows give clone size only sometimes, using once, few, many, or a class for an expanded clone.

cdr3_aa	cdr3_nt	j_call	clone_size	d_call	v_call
CASVPGRVNPDTQYF	TGTGCCAGCGTCCCCGGGAGGGTTAACCCAGATACGCAGTATTTT	TRBJ2-3	few	TRBD2	TRBV7-9
CASSLTGTNTGELFF	TGTGCCAGCAGCTTAACAGGGACGAACACCGGGGAGCTGTTTTTT	TRBJ2-2	NA	NA	TRBV11-3
CASSPASTGLEDTQYF	TGCGCCAGCAGCCCAGCTAGTACAGGGTTGGAAGATACGCAGTATTTT	TRBJ2-3	many	NA	TRBV4-1
CASSLEGRNYEQYF	TGTGCCAGCAGCTTAGAAGGCAGAAACTACGAGCAGTACTTC	TRBJ2-7	NA	NA	TRBV7-8
CASSLATRGGGPQHF	TGTGCCAGCAGTTTAGCGACGAGGGGCGGGGGGCCCCAGCATTTT	TRBJ1-5	many	NA	TRBV12-3/TRBV12-4
CASSLKWGHATSFPYGYTF	TGTGCCAGCAGCTTAAAGTGGGGGCATGCCACCTCCTTTCCTTATGGCTACACCTTC	TRBJ1-2	NA	NA	TRBV27
CASSYSGPSYNEQFF	TGTGCCAGCAGTTACAGCGGACCATCCTACAATGAGCAGTTCTTC	TRBJ2-1	many	NA	TRBV6-2/TRBV6-3
CAISPSGSSDTQYF	TGTGCCATCAGTCCTAGCGGGAGCTCAGATACGCAGTATTTT	TRBJ2-3	few	TRBD2	TRBV10-3
CSVARGAMNTGELFF	TGCAGCGTCGCACGAGGGGCCATGAACACCGGGGAGCTGTTTTTT	TRBJ2-2	NA	NA	TRBV29-1
CSLPLPGHFEQFF	TGCAGTCTCCCACTACCGGGCCACTTTGAGCAGTTCTTC	TRBJ2-1	few	NA	TRBV20-1
CASGVGGVADTQYF	TGCGCCAGCGGAGTGGGGGGAGTCGCAGATACGCAGTATTTT	TRBJ2-3	few	NA	TRBV5-1
CASRSTSGSSYNEQFF	TGTGCCAGCAGGTCGACTAGCGGGAGCTCCTACAATGAGCAGTTCTTC	TRBJ2-1	few	TRBD2	TRBV11-1
CASSQVWGNNYGYTF	TGCGCCAGCAGTCAAGTTTGGGGGAATAACTATGGCTACACCTTC	TRBJ1-2	many	NA	TRBV4-3
CASSPSDRGETQYF	TGTGCCAGCAGCCCCTCGGACAGGGGAGAGACCCAGTACTTC	TRBJ2-5	few	TRBD1	TRBV3-1
CASSLTPADTQYF	TGTGCCAGCAGCTTGACCCCGGCGGATACGCAGTATTTT	TRBJ2-3	few	NA	TRBV7-3
CASSLLDREYHTQYF	TGTGCCAGCAGCTTACTCGACAGGGAGTACCATACGCAGTATTTT	TRBJ2-3	many	TRBD1	TRBV7-2
CASSWDRGGEQYF	TGTGCCAGCAGTTGGGACAGGGGGGGAGAGCAGTACTTC	TRBJ2-7	NA	TRBD1	TRBV12-3/TRBV12-4
CATSRARTGAEKLFF	TGTGCCACCAGCAGAGCACGGACAGGGGCTGAAAAACTGTTTTTT	TRBJ1-4	few	TRBD1	TRBV15
CASSYRRKRGSSYNEQFF	TGTGCCAGCAGTTATCGTCGGAAGCGGGGGAGCTCCTACAATGAGCAGTTCTTC	TRBJ2-1	many	TRBD2	TRBV6-5
CASGTSLREYF	TGTGCCAGCGGAACCTCTTTACGGGAGTACTTC	TRBJ2-7	NA	NA	TRBV2
CASSLSQGGSYGYTF	TGTGCCAGCAGCTTATCACAGGGGGGGAGCTATGGCTACACCTTC	TRBJ1-2	NA	TRBD1	TRBV11-2
CSARDRGGTGGSQETQYF	TGCAGTGCTAGAGACCGGGGCGGGACAGGGGGCTCCCAAGAGACCCAGTACTTC	TRBJ2-5	NA	TRBD1	TRBV20-1
CASSQDNNNEQFF	TGCGCCAGCAGCCAGGACAACAACAATGAGCAGTTCTTC	TRBJ2-1	NA	NA	TRBV4-3
CASSSSTGGDSSPLHF	TGTGCCAGCAGTTCCAGCACAGGGGGCGATAGTTCACCCCTCCACTTT	TRBJ1-6	NA	TRBD1	TRBV12-3/TRBV12-4
CASSFSSGIYEQYF	TGTGCCAGCAGTTTCTCTAGCGGGATCTACGAGCAGTACTTC	TRBJ2-7	few	TRBD2	TRBV28
CSARGASGVYEQYF	TGCAGTGCTAGAGGGGCTAGCGGGGTCTACGAGCAGTACTTC	TRBJ2-7	NA	TRBD2	TRBV20-1
CASSLVWGEDYGYTF	TGTGCCAGCAGCTTAGTTTGGGGAGAAGACTATGGCTACACCTTC	TRBJ1-2	many	NA	TRBV7-2
CASSLAVLQETQYF	TGTGCCAGCAGCTTAGCGGTGCTACAAGAGACCCAGTACTTC	TRBJ2-5	NA	NA	TRBV7-9
CASSRTGLAETQYF	TGTGCCAGCAGCAGGACAGGGCTTGCAGAGACCCAGTACTTC	TRBJ2-5	NA	TRBD1	TRBV12-3/TRBV12-4
CASSPYSSTDTQYF	TGTGCCAGCAGCCCATACTCGAGCACAGATACGCAGTATTTT	TRBJ2-3	many	NA	TRBV7-2
CASSLVSSGYNEQFF	TGTGCCAGCAGCTTAGTGTCTAGCGGGTACAATGAGCAGTTCTTC	TRBJ2-1	few	TRBD2	TRBV7-2
CASSVATGAPDTQYF	TGTGCCAGCAGCGTAGCTACGGGGGCACCCGATACGCAGTATTTT	TRBJ2-3	NA	NA	TRBV9
CASRSQGLYEKLFF	TGTGCCAGCAGATCGCAGGGTTTGTACGAAAAACTGTTTTTT	TRBJ1-4	NA	NA	TRBV2
CASSPAGTGGLQETQYF	TGCGCCAGCAGCCCCGCCGGGACAGGGGGCCTCCAAGAGACCCAGTACTTC	TRBJ2-5	NA	TRBD1	TRBV5-1
CASSWTGGSETQYF	TGTGCCAGCAGCTGGACAGGGGGCAGTGAGACCCAGTACTTC	TRBJ2-5	many	TRBD1	TRBV5-5
CASGDSFSGNTIYF	TGTGCCAGCGGCGACAGCTTCTCTGGAAACACCATATATTTT	TRBJ1-3	NA	NA	TRBV12-3/TRBV12-4
CASSFMGGRGAHGYTF	TGTGCCAGCAGTTTTATGGGGGGGAGGGGGGCCCATGGCTACACCTTC	TRBJ1-2	few	NA	TRBV12-3/TRBV12-4
CASSLGRLSSTGELFF	TGCGCCAGCAGCTTGGGAAGGTTGTCTTCGACCGGGGAGCTGTTTTTT	TRBJ2-2	NA	NA	TRBV5-1
CASTSLGTSQGNEQFF	TGTGCCAGCACCTCACTCGGGACTAGCCAAGGCAATGAGCAGTTCTTC	TRBJ2-1	NA	TRBD2	TRBV6-2/TRBV6-3
CASSTGGTRRYTDTQYF	TGTGCCAGCAGTACTGGAGGGACTAGGCGATACACAGATACGCAGTATTTT	TRBJ2-3	NA	TRBD2	TRBV27
CASSAQWQGSNQPQHF	TGTGCCAGCAGTGCCCAATGGCAGGGAAGCAATCAGCCCCAGCATTTT	TRBJ1-5	NA	NA	TRBV12-3/TRBV12-4
CASSPLIQARAGELFF	TGTGCCAGCAGTCCCTTAATCCAGGCCAGGGCCGGGGAGCTGTTTTTT	TRBJ2-2	many	NA	TRBV12-3/TRBV12-4
CASSQVSGYEQYF	TGTGCCAGCAGCCAAGTAAGCGGCTACGAGCAGTACTTC	TRBJ2-7	many	NA	TRBV3-1
CASSQDTGADTEAFF	TGCGCCAGCAGCCAAGATACGGGGGCGGACACTGAAGCTTTCTTT	TRBJ1-1	many	NA	TRBV4-3
CASSQGLAGQETQYF	TGTGCCAGCAGCCAGGGACTAGCGGGACAAGAGACCCAGTACTTC	TRBJ2-5	many	TRBD2	TRBV3-1
CATSRVAGLAKNIQYF	TGTGCCACCAGCAGAGTAGCGGGGCTAGCCAAAAACATTCAGTACTTC	TRBJ2-4	many	TRBD2	TRBV15
CASSQGQDRVHYGYTF	TGCGCCAGCAGCCAAGGCCAGGACAGGGTACACTATGGCTACACCTTC	TRBJ1-2	many	TRBD1	TRBV4-1
CASSFATGVNSPLHF	TGTGCCAGCAGTTTCGCCACAGGGGTCAATTCACCCCTCCACTTT	TRBJ1-6	few	TRBD1	TRBV27
CASSFGTLGNEQFF	TGTGCCAGCAGTTTCGGGACACTCGGAAATGAGCAGTTCTTC	TRBJ2-1	few	NA	TRBV12-3/TRBV12-4
CASRPGQNSPLHF	TGTGCCAGCAGACCGGGACAGAATTCACCCCTCCACTTT	TRBJ1-6	few	TRBD1	TRBV12-3/TRBV12-4
CASSESGRAFYEQYF	TGTGCCAGCAGTGAATCCGGGAGGGCCTTCTACGAGCAGTACTTC	TRBJ2-7	few	TRBD2	TRBV6-1
CSASTPGAVVQYF	TGCAGTGCTAGCACGCCGGGGGCAGTTGTTCAGTACTTC	TRBJ2-4	few	NA	TRBV20-1
CASSPGPGQGPYEQYF	TGTGCCAGCAGCCCCGGACCGGGACAGGGCCCCTACGAGCAGTACTTC	TRBJ2-7	few	TRBD1	TRBV7-2
CASSAHTWTSGIYNEQFF	TGTGCCAGCAGCGCACACACTTGGACTAGCGGGATATACAATGAGCAGTTCTTC	TRBJ2-1	few	TRBD2	TRBV9
CATSETGMSSYNEQFF	TGTGCCACCAGTGAAACCGGGATGAGCTCCTACAATGAGCAGTTCTTC	TRBJ2-1	few	NA	TRBV24-1
CSVEEVIAGNTDTQYF	TGCAGCGTTGAAGAGGTTATAGCGGGAAACACAGATACGCAGTATTTT	TRBJ2-3	many	TRBD2	TRBV29-1